Below, 6 T cell receptor beta chains from the same sample are listed, as sequenced in a study of regulatory T cells in long-lasting Graves disease (dated by TCRdb to about 2021). Sample time point, as interpreted from the label and publication: persistent/refractory GD, antithyroid drugs over 5 years with positive TRAb. For both TCR sequencing and RNA sequencing, RNA was extracted from PBMCs in TRIzol. Library method: multiplex PCR. Instrument used: Illumina HiSeq 4000. To build TCR beta libraries, CDR3 regions were amplified by Arm-PCR using iRepertoire HTBI primers. TCRdb reprocessing: public reads trimmed at Q25 with fastp, clones called with MiXCR, in-frame beta chains kept. Under each unique CDR3 protein, matching rows form one entry showing the most common genes and DNA. The sample includes roughly 470,000 distinct CDR3 sequences, with more than 20% observed a single time. Together, the top ten hold approximately 8% of the sample.

This specimen was peripheral blood mononuclear cells (PBMCs), taken when the disease was refractory, from a patient treated with antithyroid drugs. The source of these receptors is a female donor with Graves disease.

Ten or more counts support this clonotype. The chain is built from TRBV5-1 and TRBJ1-2; the D gene is possibly TRBD1 (6 bases). The germline V gene has CDR1 SGHRS and CDR2 YFSETQ. This CDR3 spans 15 amino acids. V was clipped by 4 bases and J by 0 bases, with 13 bases between them. This CDR3 is CASSLAQGTNYGYTF. CDR3 bases: TGCGCCAGCAGCCTTGCCCAGGGGACTAACTATGGCTACACCTTC.

There are many counts of this clonotype. This rearrangement joins TRBV11-2 to TRBJ1-1; D not certain. Trimming took 2 bases from V and 4 from J, leaving 11 bases between them. Germline CDR1 and CDR2: SGHAT and FQNNGV. The CDR3 spans 14 residues. DNA for the CDR3: TGTGCCAGCAGCTTAAAGGGTCGAAGCACTGAAGCTTTCTTT. Encoded protein: CASSLKGRSTEAFF. The variable domain in full, completed from reference TRBV11-2 and TRBJ1-1, reads EAGVAQSPRYKIIEKRQSVAFWCNPISGHATLYWYQQILGQGPKLLIQFQNNGVVDDSQLPKDRFSAERLKGVDSTLKIQPAKLEDSAVYLCASSLKGRSTEAFFGQGTRLTVV.

This clonotype turned up a few times. The chain employs TRBV27 and TRBJ2-7, with D uncertain. CDR3 length: 15 amino acids. Germline CDR1 is MNHEY and CDR2 is SMNVEV (reference sequence). V was shortened by 4 bases and J by 2 bases, with 15 bases between the two germline ends. The CDR3 sequence: CASSSGGGRTYEQYF. In DNA, the CDR3 is TGTGCCAGCAGTTCAGGTGGTGGCCGTACCTACGAGCAGTACTTC.

This clonotype was seen ten or more times. The chain recombines TRBV27 with TRBJ1-5, with D perhaps matching TRBD1 (5 bases). Germline V CDR1 and CDR2: MNHEY, SMNVEV (reference sequence). The ends were cut back, 6 bases at V and 5 bases at J, with 11 bases in the middle. The CDR3 loop spans 13 amino acids. The CDR3 region has the DNA TGTGCCAGCAGCCGACGGGGCCATCAGCCCCAGCATTTT. It specifies CASSRRGHQPQHF.

The sample holds a few counts of this clonotype. The CDR3 loop is CASSYFPRSSGANVLTF. In DNA, the CDR3 is TGTGCCAGCAGTTACTTTCCCCGGTCTTCTGGGGCCAACGTCCTGACTTTC. The rearrangement uses TRBV6-5 and TRBJ2-6; D is ambiguous. In germline, CDR1 is MNHEY, CDR2 SVGAGI. The CDR3 totals 17 residues. V was shortened by 1 base and J by 1 base, with 11 bases between the two germline ends.

This clonotype has just a few counts. This chain links TRBV6-2 or TRBV6-3 with TRBJ1-1, with D perhaps TRBD1 (6 bases). Trimming removed 2 bases at V and 5 bases at J, with 15 bases between. CDR3 size: 15 residues. The germline V gene encodes CDR1 MNHEY and CDR2 SVGEGT. The CDR3 sequence is CASSYTQGWGTEAFF. In DNA form, the CDR3 reads TGTGCCAGCAGTTACACCCAGGGGTGGGGAACTGAAGCTTTCTTT.